The T cell receptor beta chain described here comes from a study of breast tumors, draining lymph nodes, adjacent tissues. TCRdb passed the multiplex PCR reads through MiXCR, listing each CDR3 protein once. The table records over 250,000 distinct CDR3 sequences, 30% of them present only once. This clonotype was counted ten times or more. Axillary draining lymph nodes of breast cancer patients supplied the node samples. The source is a female donor with breast cancer. Some clones in this sample may be carry-over from other donors' samples. Sequencing was performed on axillary lymph node tissue.

CDR3 sequence: CSASPYSNQPQHF. The CDR3 nucleotides are TGCAGTGCTAGTCCCTATAGCAATCAGCCCCAGCATTTT. The rearrangement joins TRBV20-1 to TRBJ1-5; D remains ambiguous. This CDR3 has 13 residues. Trimming pared 3 bases from V and 0 bases from J, leaving 6 bases between. Germline assignment: CDR1 DFQATT and CDR2 SNEGSKA (reference sequence).